These 21 T cell receptor beta chains originate from one sample sequenced in a study of PD-L1 blockade in urothelial cancer. Time point of the sample: pretreatment peripheral blood. Sequencing was performed with immunoSEQ multiplex PCR; in TCRdb, only in-frame clones are kept and a portion is missing. The table includes approximately 32,000 clones, 82% detected once. This material consisted of PBMCs, taken around atezolizumab (anti-PD-L1) treatment. The receptors were gathered from a man aged 55 to 70 with urothelial cancer.

The chain joins TRBV6-1 to TRBJ1-1; D gene ambiguous. Germline V gene data show CDR1 as MNHNS and CDR2 as SASEGT. Trimming pared 1 base from V and 5 bases from J, leaving 17 bases between. The CDR3 spans 16 residues. DNA of the CDR3: TGTGCCAGCAGTGAAGACCAAAGGGAAGGGAGAACTGAAGCTTTCTTT. This gives the protein CASSEDQREGRTEAFF.

The V and J genes are TRBV6-5 and TRBJ2-3; perhaps TRBD2 as D (6 bases). The germline V and J ends were trimmed by 5 bases and 5 bases, with 11 bases remaining between them. The CDR3 contains 13 residues. Germline assignment: CDR1 MNHEY and CDR2 SVGAGI. Here the CDR3 reads CASSRGAGDTQYF. The CDR3 DNA reads TGTGCCAGCAGTCGCGGGGCTGGAGATACGCAGTATTTT.

The genes are TRBV5-4 and TRBJ2-5; TRBD1 agrees at 7 bases. V was clipped by 5 bases and J by 5 bases; unmatched bases: 15. The CDR3 loop spans 16 amino acids. Germline-derived CDR1 and CDR2 are SGHNT and YYREEE (reference sequence). The DNA of the CDR3 is TGTGCCAGCAGTTTTTTCGACAGGGCCGATCGTGAGACCCAGTACTTC. It encodes CASSFFDRADRETQYF.

This clone came up once. The chain employs TRBV19 and TRBJ2-7; TRBD1 agrees at 10 bases. Germline V CDR1 and CDR2: LNHDA, SQIVND (reference sequence). J was trimmed by 4 bases and V by 3 bases; bases with no gene match: 9. This CDR3 is 16 amino acids long. CDR3 loop: CASSIPRGQGGYEQYF. For the CDR3, the DNA is TGTGCCAGTAGTATTCCTCGAGGACAGGGGGGTTACGAGCAGTACTTC. The variable domain in full, completed from reference TRBV19 and TRBJ2-7, reads DGGITQSPKYLFRKEGQNVTLSCEQNLNHDAMYWYRQDPGQGLRLIYYSQIVNDFQKGDIAEGYSVSREKKESFPLTVTSAQKNPTAFYLCASSIPRGQGGYEQYFGPGTRLTVT.

This chain joins TRBV7-3 and TRBJ2-2, with a weak D call TRBD2 (6 bases). The CDR3 is 15 amino acids. The germline V gene encodes CDR1 SGHTA and CDR2 FQGTGA. The V end was cut by 2 bases, the J end by 1 base, with 8 bases between. CDR3 protein: CASSLYGRNTGELFF. In nucleotides, the CDR3 is TGTGCCAGCAGCTTATACGGGAGGAACACCGGGGAGCTGTTTTTT.

This clone ranks as medium-sized. The chain carries TRBV6-6 and TRBJ1-6, with 8 bases that match TRBD1. Germline V gene sequence: CDR1 MNHNY, CDR2 SVGAGI (reference sequence). The CDR3 covers 13 residues. Unmatched junction bases numbered 2, after V lost 4 bases and J lost 9 bases. CDR3 loop: CASSSGGGSPLHF. CDR3 sequence (DNA): TGTGCCAGCAGTTCAGGGGGCGGTTCACCCCTCCACTTT.

This chain connects TRBV30 to TRBJ2-5; D may be TRBD2 (5 bases). Per germline, CDR1 GTSNPN and CDR2 SVGIG (reference sequence). This CDR3 comprises 13 residues. The V and J ends lost 2 bases and 3 bases respectively, with 10 bases between them. In DNA form, the CDR3 reads TGTGCCTGGAGTCAGGACGGGGAAGAGACCCAGTACTTC. This encodes CAWSQDGEETQYF. The whole variable domain, remainder taken from reference TRBV30 and TRBJ2-5, is SQTIHQWPATLVQPVGSPLSLECTVEGTSNPNLYWYRQAAGRGLQLLFYSVGIGQISSEVPQNLSASRPQDRQFILSSKKLLLSDSGFYLCAWSQDGEETQYFGPGTRLLVL.

The chain joins TRBV7-9 to TRBJ2-7; a possible D gene is TRBD1 (6 bases). CDR1 SEHNR and CDR2 FQNEAQ come from the germline V gene (reference sequence). The CDR3 runs 15 residues. The V end was cut by 4 bases, the J end by 4 bases, with 17 bases between. The CDR3 coding sequence is TGTGCCAGCAGCTCGGACAGTCCCCATCCTTACGAGCAGTACTTC. It is translated as CASSSDSPHPYEQYF.

This chain joins TRBV7-9 and TRBJ2-3; 11 bases agree with TRBD2. Germline CDR1 SEHNR, CDR2 FQNEAQ (reference sequence). The CDR3 has 18 amino acids. V lost 2 bases to trimming and J lost 7 bases; unmatched junction nucleotides: 14. The CDR3 DNA is TGTGCCAGCAGCTTACCCCTTCGGCTAGCGGGGGGCTCGCATACGCAGTATTTT. Amino acid sequence: CASSLPLRLAGGSHTQYF.

V and J are TRBV7-7 and TRBJ2-1; 11 nucleotides agree with TRBD2. Germline loops: CDR1 SSHAT, CDR2 FNYEAQ (reference sequence). The junction had 5 bases not matched to a gene; V was cut back by 4 bases and J by 6 bases. There are 15 residues in the CDR3. This chain's CDR3 is CASSSLAGGRNEQFF. The CDR3 region has the DNA TGTGCCAGCAGCTCCTTAGCGGGGGGGCGCAATGAGCAGTTCTTC.

The chain employs TRBV5-1 and TRBJ2-1, with no clear D. CDR1 and CDR2 from the germline V gene are SGHRS and YFSETQ. CDR3 length: 13 residues. The germline V and J ends were trimmed by 0 bases and 5 bases, with 6 bases remaining between them. The CDR3 DNA reads as TGCGCCAGCAGCTTGGATCCTGACAATGAGCAGTTCTTC. Translated, it gives CASSLDPDNEQFF.

Judged by abundance, this clone is medium-sized. The chain combines TRBV7-9 with TRBJ1-1; a possible D gene is TRBD1 (6 bases). The CDR3 has 15 residues. Germline CDR1 is SEHNR and CDR2 is FQNEAQ (reference sequence). V was pared by 1 base and J by 5 bases, with 14 bases between. This CDR3 reads CASSLEGVRGTEAFF. The CDR3 nucleotides read TGTGCCAGCAGCTTAGAGGGGGTCCGTGGTACTGAAGCTTTCTTT.

V and J are TRBV5-8 and TRBJ1-1, with TRBD1 identical over 7 bases. The germline V gene encodes CDR1 SGHTS and CDR2 YDEGEE. The CDR3 extends over 13 amino acids. V was pared by 4 bases and J by 8 bases, with 8 bases of the junction left unmatched. CDR3 bases: TGTGCCAGCAGCATCAGACAGGGATTCGAAGCTTTCTTT. This translates into CASSIRQGFEAFF.

The rearrangement uses TRBV6-5 and TRBJ1-6; 7 bases are shared with TRBD1. CDR3 length: 14 amino acids. The junction had 4 bases not matched to a gene; V was cut back by 2 bases and J by 9 bases. Germline values: CDR1 MNHEY, CDR2 SVGAGI. The CDR3 protein is CASSYGQEGSPLHF. For the CDR3, the DNA is TGTGCCAGCAGTTACGGACAGGAGGGTTCACCCCTCCACTTT.

The V gene is TRBV25-1, the J gene TRBJ2-7, with 7 bases lining up with TRBD1. This CDR3 is built from 14 residues. CDR1 and CDR2 (germline): MGHDK, SYGVNS. J was trimmed by 7 bases and V by 1 base; bases with no gene match: 7. The CDR3 coding sequence is TGTGCCAGCAGTGAATCAGGGGACAGAGAAGAGCAGTACTTC. Protein product: CASSESGDREEQYF.

The gene calls are TRBV27 and TRBJ2-3, with D perhaps TRBD2 (6 bases). Per germline, CDR1 MNHEY and CDR2 SMNVEV (reference sequence). Trimming left V 3 bases short and J 4 bases short, with 8 bases between. The CDR3 consists of 13 residues. The CDR3 loop reads CASSLQRADTQYF. The CDR3 DNA follows: TGTGCCAGCAGTTTGCAGCGGGCAGATACGCAGTATTTT.

CDR3 sequence: CASSYPGDEKLFF. The CDR3 DNA reads TGCGCCAGCAGCTACCCAGGGGATGAAAAACTGTTTTTT. The chain links TRBV5-1 to TRBJ1-4; D perhaps matches TRBD1 (6 bases). The CDR3 consists of 13 residues. Between the trimmed V and J ends, which lost 3 bases and 6 bases, there was a span of 9 bases. Germline V CDR1 and CDR2: SGHRS, YFSETQ.

This clone was recorded once. The chain has TRBV5-1 and TRBJ2-2; D is perhaps TRBD1 (5 bases). CDR3 size: 16 residues. The V and J ends lost 4 bases and 4 bases respectively, with 17 bases between them. Germline CDR1 and CDR2: SGHRS and YFSETQ. Here the CDR3 reads CASSLGETGGTGELFF. In nucleotides, the CDR3 is TGCGCCAGCAGCCTGGGTGAAACAGGTGGCACCGGGGAGCTGTTTTTT.

The genes are TRBV7-9 and TRBJ2-3, with 8 positions matching TRBD1. CDR1 is SEHNR and CDR2 is FQNEAQ in the germline V gene (reference sequence). The CDR3 length is 18 residues. V was clipped by 6 bases and J by 0 bases; unmatched bases: 14. The CDR3 protein is CASSWDQDRATSTDTQYF. For the CDR3, the DNA is TGTGCCAGCAGTTGGGACCAGGACAGGGCCACTAGCACAGATACGCAGTATTTT.

Written as DNA, the CDR3 is TGTGCCAGCTCACCAGACAATGAGTCACCCCTCCACTTT. It translates to CASSPDNESPLHF. The J gene is TRBJ1-6, the V gene TRBV18; no firm D call. V lost 2 bases to trimming and J lost 10 bases, with 9 bases between them. CDR1 and CDR2 from the germline V gene are KGHSH and LQKENI. The CDR3 loop spans 13 amino acids.

The rearrangement uses TRBV5-1 and TRBJ1-5; D perhaps matches TRBD1 (5 bases). The CDR3 consists of 15 residues. CDR1 is SGHRS, CDR2 YFSETQ, per germline. The V and J ends lost 0 bases and 3 bases respectively, with 10 bases between them. The chain's CDR3 is CASSLVGGPNQPQHF. The CDR3 bases are TGCGCCAGCAGCTTGGTGGGGGGTCCCAATCAGCCCCAGCATTTT.